This entry concerns a single T cell receptor (beta chain). This sample was included in a study of blood T cell repertoires in COVID-19. CDR1 and CDR2 (germline): LNHNV, YYDKDF (reference sequence). V was cut by 1 base and J by 0 bases, with 9 bases left in between. The CDR3 spans 16 residues. Only in-frame clones appear in the TCRdb table, and some are missing; sequencing was by immunoSEQ multiplex PCR. The table shows some 200,000 clones, with about nine tenths occurring only once. The J gene is TRBJ2-2, the V gene TRBV15, with D possibly TRBD2 on 5 matching bases. Sequencing was carried out using PBMCs or T cells enriched from blood (not recorded which). This receptor was obtained from a man aged 25-40 years in a cohort exposed to, infected with or recovered from COVID-19 (not recorded which). The CDR3 DNA follows: TGTGCCACCAGCAGAGGAGGAGGTACGAACACCGGGGAGCTGTTTTTT. Amino acid sequence: CATSRGGGTNTGELFF.